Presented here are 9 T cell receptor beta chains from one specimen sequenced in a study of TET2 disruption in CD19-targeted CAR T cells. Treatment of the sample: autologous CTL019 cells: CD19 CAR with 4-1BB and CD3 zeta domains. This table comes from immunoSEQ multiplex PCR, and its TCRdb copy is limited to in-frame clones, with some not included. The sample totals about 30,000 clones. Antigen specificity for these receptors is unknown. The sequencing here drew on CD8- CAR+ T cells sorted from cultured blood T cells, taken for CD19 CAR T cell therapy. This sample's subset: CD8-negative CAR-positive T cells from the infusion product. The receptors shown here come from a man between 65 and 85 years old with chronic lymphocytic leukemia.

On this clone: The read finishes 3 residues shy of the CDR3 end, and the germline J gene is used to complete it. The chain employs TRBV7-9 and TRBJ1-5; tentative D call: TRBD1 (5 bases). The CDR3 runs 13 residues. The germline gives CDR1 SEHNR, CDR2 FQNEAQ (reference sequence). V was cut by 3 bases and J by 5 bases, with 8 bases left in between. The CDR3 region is CASSLGLDQPQHF. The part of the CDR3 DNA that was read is TGTGCCAGCAGCTTGGGGCTAGATCAGCCC.

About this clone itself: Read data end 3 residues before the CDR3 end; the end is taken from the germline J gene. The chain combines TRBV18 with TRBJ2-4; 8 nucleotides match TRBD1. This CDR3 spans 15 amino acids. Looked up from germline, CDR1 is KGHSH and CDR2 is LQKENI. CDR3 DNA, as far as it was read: TGTGCCAGCTCACGGGGGACAGGCCCTAACTATGGT. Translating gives CASSRGTGPNYG. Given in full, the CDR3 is CASSRGTGPNYGQYF. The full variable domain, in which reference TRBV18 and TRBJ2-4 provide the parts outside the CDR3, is NAGVMQNPRHLVRRRGQEARLRCSPMKGHSHVYWYRQLPEEGLKFMVYLQKENIIDESGMPKERFSAEFPKEGPSILRIQQVVRGDSAAYFCASSRGTGPNYGQYFGAGTRLSVL.

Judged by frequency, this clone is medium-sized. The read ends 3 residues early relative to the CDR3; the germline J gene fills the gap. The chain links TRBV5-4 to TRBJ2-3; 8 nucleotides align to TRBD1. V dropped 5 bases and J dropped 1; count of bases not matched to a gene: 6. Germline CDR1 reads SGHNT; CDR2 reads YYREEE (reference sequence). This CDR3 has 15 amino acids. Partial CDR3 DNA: TGTGCCAGCAGTTTTGGACAGGGTCGCACAGATACG. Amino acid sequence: CASSFGQGRTDT. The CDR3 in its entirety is CASSFGQGRTDTQYF.

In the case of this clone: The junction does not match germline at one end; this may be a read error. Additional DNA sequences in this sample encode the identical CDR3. The CDR3 loop is CASSGGQTPLNTIYF. Incomplete CDR3 DNA: TGTGCCAGCAGTGGGGGACAGACTCCACTAAACACT. The chain recombines TRBV2 with TRBJ1-3, with 7 bases aligning to TRBD1. The read terminates 3 residues before the CDR3 end, so the remaining end is supplied by the germline J gene. Germline CDR1 and CDR2: SNHLY and FYNNEI. The CDR3 consists of 15 residues.

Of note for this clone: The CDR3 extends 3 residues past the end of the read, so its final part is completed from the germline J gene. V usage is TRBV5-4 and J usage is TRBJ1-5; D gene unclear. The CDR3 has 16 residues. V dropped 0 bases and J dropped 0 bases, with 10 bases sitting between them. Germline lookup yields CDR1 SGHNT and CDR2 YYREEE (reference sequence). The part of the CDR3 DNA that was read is TGTGCCAGCAGCTTGGGCGGGAGCGGTAGCAATCAGCCC. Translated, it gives CASSLGGSGSNQP. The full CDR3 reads CASSLGGSGSNQPQHF.

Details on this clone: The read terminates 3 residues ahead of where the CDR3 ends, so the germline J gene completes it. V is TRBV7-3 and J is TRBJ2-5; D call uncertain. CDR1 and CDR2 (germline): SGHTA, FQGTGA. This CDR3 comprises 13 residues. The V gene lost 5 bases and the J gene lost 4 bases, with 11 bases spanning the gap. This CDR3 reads CASSRLAGETQYF. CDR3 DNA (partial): TGTGCCAGCAGCCGACTGGCCGGAGAGACC. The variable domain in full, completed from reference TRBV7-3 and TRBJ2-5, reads GAGVSQTPSNKVTEKGKYVELRCDPISGHTALYWYRQSLGQGPEFLIYFQGTGAADDSGLPNDRFFAVRPEGSVSTLKIQRTERGDSAVYLCASSRLAGETQYFGPGTRLLVL.

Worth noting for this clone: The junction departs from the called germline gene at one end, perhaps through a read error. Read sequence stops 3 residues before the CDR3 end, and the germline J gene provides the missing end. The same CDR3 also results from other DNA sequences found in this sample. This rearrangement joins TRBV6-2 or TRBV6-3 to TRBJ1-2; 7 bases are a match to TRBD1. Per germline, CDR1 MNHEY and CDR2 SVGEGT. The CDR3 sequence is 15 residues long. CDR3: CASSYTVDRAYGYTF. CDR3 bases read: TGTGCCAGCAGTTACACGGTCGACAGGGCCTATGGT.

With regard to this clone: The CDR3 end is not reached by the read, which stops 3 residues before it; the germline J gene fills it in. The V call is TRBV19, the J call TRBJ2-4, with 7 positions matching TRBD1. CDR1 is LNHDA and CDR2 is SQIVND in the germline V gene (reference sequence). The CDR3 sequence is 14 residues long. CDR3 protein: CASSIGDSRQPQYF. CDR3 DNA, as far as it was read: TGTGCCAGTAGTATTGGGGACAGCCGGCAGCCT.

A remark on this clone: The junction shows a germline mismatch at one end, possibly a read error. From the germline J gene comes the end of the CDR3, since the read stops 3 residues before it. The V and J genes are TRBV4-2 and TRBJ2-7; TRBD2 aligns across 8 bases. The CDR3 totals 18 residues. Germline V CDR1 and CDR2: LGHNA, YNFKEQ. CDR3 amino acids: CASSQDSGSSGVIYEQYF. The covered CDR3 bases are TGCGCCAGCAGCCAAGATAGCGGCAGTAGCGGGGTGATCTACGAG.